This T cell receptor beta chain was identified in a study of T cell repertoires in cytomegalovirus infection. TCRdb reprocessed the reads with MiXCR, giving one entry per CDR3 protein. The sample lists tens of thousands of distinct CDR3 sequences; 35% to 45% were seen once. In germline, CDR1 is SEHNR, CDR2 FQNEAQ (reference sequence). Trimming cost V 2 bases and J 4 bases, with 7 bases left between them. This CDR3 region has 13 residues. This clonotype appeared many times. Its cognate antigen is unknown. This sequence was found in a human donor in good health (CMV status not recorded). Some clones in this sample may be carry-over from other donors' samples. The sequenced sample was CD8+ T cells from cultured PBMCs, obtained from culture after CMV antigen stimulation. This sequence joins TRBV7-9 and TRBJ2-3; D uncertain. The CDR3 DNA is TGTGCCAGCAGCTTAATCAGTGCAGATACGCAGTATTTT. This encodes CASSLISADTQYF.